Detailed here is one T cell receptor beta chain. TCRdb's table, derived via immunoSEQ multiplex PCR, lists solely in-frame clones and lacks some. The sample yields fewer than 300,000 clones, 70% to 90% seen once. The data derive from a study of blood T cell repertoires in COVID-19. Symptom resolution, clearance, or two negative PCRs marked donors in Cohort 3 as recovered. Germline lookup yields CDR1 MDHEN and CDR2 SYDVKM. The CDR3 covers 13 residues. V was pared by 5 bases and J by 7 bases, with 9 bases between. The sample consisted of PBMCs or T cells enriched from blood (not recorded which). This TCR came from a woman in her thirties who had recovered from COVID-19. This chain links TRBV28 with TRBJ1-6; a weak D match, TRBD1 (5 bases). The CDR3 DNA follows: TGTGCCAGCAGTCGGACACCCAATTCACCCCTCCACTTT. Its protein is CASSRTPNSPLHF.